Below are 30 T cell receptor beta chains sequenced from a single sample in a study of CD8 T cells in ankylosing spondylitis. TCRdb re-analysed the 5' RACE reads in MiXCR, keeping a single row per CDR3 protein. The data show about 160,000 distinct CDR3 sequences, 9.5% to 10% seen once. The specimen was blood, either unsorted or a sorted T cell fraction (not recorded which). The receptors originated from a female donor with ankylosing spondylitis or in good health (not recorded which).

A few counts support this clonotype. This chain joins TRBV4-3 and TRBJ2-7; 10 positions match TRBD1. The CDR3 contains 17 residues. Germline V gene lookup returns CDR1 LGHNA and CDR2 YSLEER. Trimming at V came to 3 bases and at J to 4 bases, leaving 12 bases not matched to a gene. The DNA for the CDR3 is TGCGCCAGCAGCCAGCACCCGAGGGGACAGGGGCAGTACGAGCAGTACTTC. This translates into CASSQHPRGQGQYEQYF.

A few counts support this clonotype. V usage is TRBV24-1 and J usage is TRBJ1-1; 7 bases are shared with TRBD1. Germline trimming cut 4 bases from V and 6 bases from J; bases unmatched to any gene: 1. The germline V gene has CDR1 KGHDR and CDR2 SFDVKD. This CDR3 has 12 residues. The CDR3 region has the DNA TGTGCCACCAGTGACGGGACAGCTGAAGCTTTCTTT. This gives the protein CATSDGTAEAFF.

This clonotype came up many times. The chain joins TRBV29-1 to TRBJ2-7; perhaps D is TRBD1 or TRBD2 (5 bases each). Germline CDR1 reads SQVTM; CDR2 reads ANQGSEA. This CDR3 has 14 amino acids. Trimming stripped 0 bases from V and 0 bases from J, with 9 bases between. The CDR3 DNA reads as TGCAGCGTTGAAGATCCCGGGACCTCCTACGAGCAGTACTTC. It encodes CSVEDPGTSYEQYF.

This chain connects TRBV27 to TRBJ2-2, with D possibly TRBD1 on 6 matching bases. Germline values: CDR1 MNHEY, CDR2 SMNVEV (reference sequence). The V end lost 1 base, the J end lost 7 bases, and 19 bases lay between the germline ends. The CDR3 contains 17 residues. Here the CDR3 DNA reads TGTGCCAGCAGTTTATTGGGGGCGGAAGGTATCAACGGGGAGCTGTTTTTT. Protein: CASSLLGAEGINGELFF.

This chain uses TRBV20-1 with TRBJ2-3, with D perhaps TRBD2 (6 bases). There are 16 residues in the CDR3. Germline V gene data show CDR1 as DFQATT and CDR2 as SNEGSKA (reference sequence). The V end lost 3 bases, the J end lost 1 base, and 17 bases lay between the germline ends. This chain's CDR3 is CSARPSGSGGTDTQYF. In DNA form, the CDR3 reads TGCAGTGCTAGGCCCTCCGGATCGGGGGGCACAGATACGCAGTATTTT.

There are many counts of this clonotype. The genes are TRBV12-3 or TRBV12-4 and TRBJ2-7, with 7 bases fitting TRBD1. The V gene end was trimmed by 5 bases and the J gene end by 6 bases; junction bases not matched to a gene: 7. This CDR3 has 13 residues. The CDR3 coding sequence is TGTGCCAGCAGTCCACAGGGGAGTACCGAGCAGTACTTC. This codes for CASSPQGSTEQYF.

This clonotype was detected many times. The V and J genes are TRBV4-3 and TRBJ1-2; no reliable D call. CDR3 length equals 15 residues. Between the trimmed V and J ends, which lost 0 bases and 4 bases, there was a span of 12 bases. Germline values: CDR1 LGHNA, CDR2 YSLEER. The CDR3 spells CASSQDWDGGYGYTF. For the CDR3, the DNA is TGCGCCAGCAGCCAAGATTGGGATGGCGGCTATGGCTACACCTTC.

This clonotype was detected a few times. Written as DNA, the CDR3 is TGTGCCAGCAGCTTGGGACTAGCGGGAGTTAGAGATACGCAGTATTTT. Its translation is CASSLGLAGVRDTQYF. The chain recombines TRBV5-6 with TRBJ2-3; 12 bases are shared with TRBD2. V lost 0 bases, J lost 5 bases, and 4 bases stayed unmatched. The CDR3 consists of 16 residues. The V gene's germline CDR1 is SGHDT and CDR2 YYEEEE.

This clonotype has only a few counts. V gene TRBV5-6 combines with J gene TRBJ2-1; possible D gene TRBD2, 5 bases. The CDR3 has 14 residues. V shed 6 bases and J shed 6 bases, with 16 bases lying between them. Germline V gene lookup returns CDR1 SGHDT and CDR2 YYEEEE. DNA of the CDR3: TGTGCCAGCACCGGGATTTTAGCCCCCAATGAGCAGTTCTTC. It codes for CASTGILAPNEQFF.

The rearrangement links TRBV24-1 to TRBJ1-5; D remains unclear. Germline values: CDR1 KGHDR, CDR2 SFDVKD. Trimming stripped 5 bases from V and 1 base from J, with 5 bases between. The CDR3 is 13 amino acids. The CDR3 DNA reads as TGTGCCACCAGTGCCGGGAGCAATCAGCCCCAGCATTTT. Translated: CATSAGSNQPQHF.

The table lists this clonotype with a few counts. The chain carries TRBV28 and TRBJ1-1; a possible D gene is TRBD1 (5 bases). Germline CDR1 reads MDHEN; CDR2 reads SYDVKM. Trimming shortened V by 4 bases and J by 5 bases, and 14 bases separated the two germline ends. The CDR3 contains 14 residues. For the CDR3, the DNA is TGTGCCAGCAGTTACGGACAAATGGTGACTGAAGCTTTCTTT. This translates into CASSYGQMVTEAFF.

This clonotype was seen a few times. This CDR3 is CSARDQSAIGEYEQYF. DNA of the CDR3: TGCAGTGCTAGAGATCAAAGCGCGATCGGGGAGTACGAGCAGTACTTC. The rearrangement joins TRBV20-1 to TRBJ2-7; D may be TRBD2 (5 bases). The CDR3 consists of 16 residues. Trimming removed 0 bases from V and 4 bases from J, with 19 bases in between. CDR1 and CDR2 from the germline V gene are DFQATT and SNEGSKA (reference sequence).

This clonotype was picked up a small number of times. The rearrangement uses TRBV30 and TRBJ2-1; D is ambiguous. The germline CDR1 and CDR2 sequences are GTSNPN and SVGIG (reference sequence). V was clipped by 4 bases and J by 9 bases, with 16 bases between them. The CDR3 extends over 13 amino acids. CDR3 sequence: CAWTTLTRSEQFF. DNA for the CDR3: TGTGCCTGGACCACCTTAACCCGTTCTGAGCAGTTCTTC.

This clonotype was detected ten times or more. The chain is built from TRBV7-9 and TRBJ2-5, with unresolved D. The germline V and J ends were trimmed by 5 bases and 1 base, with 5 bases remaining between them. The CDR3 length is 12 residues. In germline, CDR1 is SEHNR, CDR2 FQNEAQ (reference sequence). Here the CDR3 reads CASSPSQETQYF. The CDR3 nucleotides read TGTGCCAGCAGCCCCAGCCAAGAGACCCAGTACTTC.

This sequence joins TRBV3-1 and TRBJ2-1; D is unresolved. There are 13 residues in the CDR3. Trimming removed 6 bases from V and 6 bases from J, with 12 bases in between. Germline V gene lookup returns CDR1 LGHDT and CDR2 YNNKEL (reference sequence). The CDR3: CASSPSDANEQFF. The CDR3 DNA is TGTGCCAGCAGTCCGTCCGATGCCAATGAGCAGTTCTTC.

V and J are TRBV18 and TRBJ1-4, with TRBD1 as a possible D gene (5 bases). This CDR3 spans 14 amino acids. Per the germline V gene, CDR1 is KGHSH and CDR2 is LQKENI. Trimming took 5 bases from V and 7 from J, leaving 14 bases between them. CDR3 DNA sequence: TGTGCCAGCTCATCGGGGGGTCCAACTGAAAAACTGTTTTTT. Translating gives CASSSGGPTEKLFF.

The J gene is TRBJ2-1, the V gene TRBV11-2, with D tentatively TRBD1 (6 bases). Germline V CDR1 and CDR2: SGHAT, FQNNGV. This CDR3 spans 14 amino acids. The V gene lost 5 bases and the J gene lost 8 bases, with 16 bases spanning the gap. CDR3 protein: CASSPRGRGYEQFF. The CDR3 coding sequence is TGTGCCAGCAGCCCACGGGGAAGGGGGTATGAGCAGTTCTTC.

V gene TRBV28 combines with J gene TRBJ2-2; either TRBD1 or TRBD2 may fit D (5 bases each). Germline V gene sequence: CDR1 MDHEN, CDR2 SYDVKM. The V and J ends lost 11 bases and 2 bases respectively, with 12 bases between them. This CDR3 contains 13 residues. The CDR3 protein is CAVRDGNTGELFF. CDR3 coding DNA: TGTGCCGTCCGGGACGGTAACACCGGGGAGCTGTTTTTT.

This clonotype was recorded at least ten times. The chain employs TRBV7-2 and TRBJ2-1; 12 bases are shared with TRBD2. The junction had 2 bases not matched to a gene; V was cut back by 4 bases and J by 16 bases. Germline V gene lookup returns CDR1 SGHTA and CDR2 FQGNSA. This CDR3 has 11 residues. The CDR3 bases are TGTGCCAGCAGCTCTAGCGGGAGGGCTTTCTTC. Encoded protein: CASSSSGRAFF.

This clonotype was counted at least ten times. The rearrangement joins TRBV2 to TRBJ1-1, with D unresolved. The CDR3 consists of 12 residues. Trimming pared 3 bases from V and 6 bases from J, leaving 8 bases between. CDR1 and CDR2 (germline): SNHLY, FYNNEI. CDR3 coding DNA: TGTGCCAGCAGTGACCCCGCGGCTGAAGCTTTCTTT. Translation gives CASSDPAAEAFF. The entire variable domain, with the rest obtained from reference TRBV2 and TRBJ1-1, is as follows: EPEVTQTPSHQVTQMGQEVILRCVPISNHLYFYWYRQILGQKVEFLVSFYNNEISEKSEIFDDQFSVERPDGSNFTLKIRSTKLEDSAMYFCASSDPAAEAFFGQGTRLTVV.

This sequence joins TRBV11-1 and TRBJ2-7; TRBD2 aligns across 7 bases. Unmatched junction bases numbered 8, after V lost 3 bases and J lost 6 bases. This CDR3 is 14 amino acids long. Per germline, CDR1 SGHAT and CDR2 FQDESV (reference sequence). For the CDR3, the DNA is TGTGCCAGCAGCTTGGCTGGCAGGGAGGGCGAGCAGTACTTC. Translating gives CASSLAGREGEQYF.

The chain links TRBV7-2 to TRBJ2-7; 14 nucleotides line up with TRBD2. CDR3 length equals 14 residues. Trimming cost V 4 bases and J 7 bases; bases outside gene matches: 3. In germline, CDR1 is SGHTA, CDR2 FQGNSA. The CDR3 reads CASSWTSGRYEQYF. For the CDR3, the DNA is TGTGCCAGCAGCTGGACTAGCGGGAGGTATGAGCAGTACTTC.

The sample holds many counts of this clonotype. The chain recombines TRBV20-1 with TRBJ1-1; D possibly corresponds to TRBD1 (5 bases). V lost 5 bases to trimming and J lost 3 bases, with 13 bases between them. CDR3 length: 13 residues. Germline V gene lookup returns CDR1 DFQATT and CDR2 SNEGSKA (reference sequence). CDR3 protein: CSAWGVDDTEAFF. The DNA for the CDR3 is TGCAGTGCTTGGGGGGTTGACGACACTGAAGCTTTCTTT.

The chain employs TRBV6-5 and TRBJ2-5, with no clear D. Trimming pared 0 bases from V and 5 bases from J, leaving 7 bases between. Germline V gene data show CDR1 as MNHEY and CDR2 as SVGAGI. CDR3 length: 13 amino acids. The CDR3 sequence is CASSYSSWETQYF. The CDR3 DNA is TGTGCCAGCAGTTACTCGTCCTGGGAGACCCAGTACTTC.

The table lists this clonotype with a few counts. V usage is TRBV15 and J usage is TRBJ2-3; TRBD2 might be the D (5 bases). Trimming stripped 2 bases from V and 13 bases from J, with 16 bases between. This CDR3 is built from 13 residues. The germline V gene encodes CDR1 LNHNV and CDR2 YYDKDF (reference sequence). CDR3 sequence: CATSRPGRAGEYF. The CDR3 region has the DNA TGTGCCACCAGCAGACCTGGTAGAGCCGGGGAGTATTTT.

J is TRBJ2-7 and V is TRBV27; the match to TRBD2 covers 8 bases. Germline V lookup: CDR1 MNHEY, CDR2 SMNVEV (reference sequence). V lost 2 bases and J lost 0; bases outside the gene matches: 3. The CDR3 extends over 15 amino acids. This CDR3 reads CASSLAGRASYEQYF. CDR3 in DNA: TGTGCCAGCAGTTTAGCCGGGAGGGCCTCCTACGAGCAGTACTTC.

This clonotype was observed a few times. The chain carries TRBV7-9 and TRBJ2-1, with 11 nucleotides matching TRBD2. V lost 5 bases, J lost 2 bases, and 2 bases stayed unmatched. Germline values: CDR1 SEHNR, CDR2 FQNEAQ (reference sequence). The CDR3 runs 15 residues. The CDR3 DNA reads TGTGCCAGCAGCAAACTAGCGGGGGCCTACAATGAGCAGTTCTTC. Its translation: CASSKLAGAYNEQFF.

Comment on this clonotype: A much larger clone lies one base from this, so it may be a read error. It is likely a read error, because the conserved phenylalanine at the end of the CDR3 is missing. The rearrangement uses TRBV29-1 and TRBJ2-2; D is uncertain. The CDR3 totals 11 residues. Germline V lookup: CDR1 SQVTM, CDR2 ANQGSEA. The CDR3 is CGVARTGELFL. The CDR3, as DNA: TGCGGAGTAGCTCGAACCGGGGAGCTGTTTCTT.

This clonotype was observed a few times. The rearrangement joins TRBV9 to TRBJ2-1; no clear D gene. Between the trimmed V and J ends, which lost 6 bases and 5 bases, there was a span of 15 bases. The V gene's germline CDR1 is SGDLS and CDR2 YYNGEE. The CDR3 extends over 14 amino acids. The CDR3 DNA reads as TGTGCCAGCACCTTTAAATTGGGTGACAATGAGCAGTTCTTC. Its protein product is CASTFKLGDNEQFF.

This clonotype has more than one count but fewer than ten. The chain carries TRBV12-3 or TRBV12-4 and TRBJ2-7; 8 nucleotides line up with TRBD2. The CDR3 contains 14 residues. Trimming at V came to 1 base and at J to 5 bases, leaving 4 bases not matched to a gene. The CDR3 loop reads CASSLGPGGDEQYF. The CDR3 bases are TGTGCCAGCAGTTTAGGCCCGGGGGGGGACGAGCAGTACTTC.